The TCR beta chain under discussion was sequenced for a study of T cell clonality in common variable immunodeficiency. Study-wide results and caveats: CVID subjects had higher TCRbeta clonality than healthy controls, most marked in about a third. The cause of increased CVID clonality remains unclear without subpopulation sequencing. In common variable immunodeficiency, TCR beta chains reportedly carried fewer deletions and N-nucleotide insertions.

TCRdb's table, derived via immunoSEQ multiplex PCR, lists solely in-frame clones and lacks some. The data show approximately 81,000 clones, with none appearing a single time. The CDR3 consists of 16 residues. Germline values: CDR1 LNHDA, CDR2 SQIVND (reference sequence). The V and J ends lost 0 bases and 0 bases, in that order; junction bases with no gene match: 4. This clone was detected many times. The antigen is undetermined. The read falls 3 residues short of the CDR3 end, and the missing part is taken from the germline J gene. Sequenced sample: peripheral blood mononuclear cells. The clonotype originates from a person aged 18 to 75 in good health. The chain couples TRBV19 to TRBJ1-1; 7 bases fit TRBD1. CDR3 loop: CASSIDRTGVNTEAFF. CDR3 DNA (partial): TGTGCCAGTAGTATAGATCGTACAGGGGTGAACACTGAA.